These 4 T cell receptor beta chains originate from one sample sequenced in a study of regulatory T cells in long-lasting Graves disease. For TCR beta, libraries came from iRepertoire HTBI primers and Arm-PCR of CDR3 regions. In TCRdb, the multiplex PCR reads were re-called with MiXCR into one record per CDR3 protein. This table holds 450,000 to 600,000 distinct CDR3 sequences, roughly 12% found once. Time point of the sample: newly diagnosed GD, antithyroid drugs for less than 3 months. Extracted RNA from PBMCs served as the source of the TCR library. The sample was also linked to a second study, of T cells in Graves' hyperthyroidism and ophthalmopathy.

The sequencing here drew on peripheral blood mononuclear cells (PBMCs), taken at new diagnosis, from a patient treated with antithyroid drugs. All receptors come from a man aged 30 to 45 with Graves disease.

As to this clonotype: This may arise from a read error, as a much more abundant clone is one base away. The chain joins TRBV2 to TRBJ1-2; D not certain. The CDR3 sequence is 15 residues long. Germline V lookup: CDR1 SNHLY, CDR2 FYNNEI. V lost 4 bases, J lost 3 bases, and 15 bases lay in between. CDR3 in DNA: TGTGCCAGCAGTGTAGAAGGTCGGGTAGACTATGGCTACACCTTC. This gives the protein CASSVEGRVDYGYTF.

The chain uses TRBV10-3 and TRBJ2-2, with D tentatively TRBD1 or TRBD2 (5 bases each). CDR1 and CDR2 from the germline V gene are ENHRY and SYGVKD. The V gene lost 7 bases and the J gene lost 7 bases, with 16 bases spanning the gap. The CDR3 length is 14 residues. CDR3 sequence reads: CAINGGGMSGELFF. The CDR3 region has the DNA TGTGCCATCAATGGTGGGGGAATGAGCGGGGAGCTGTTTTTT.

V and J are TRBV7-6 and TRBJ2-2; 8 bases map to TRBD2. There are 18 residues in the CDR3. The germline V gene has CDR1 SGHVS and CDR2 FNYEAQ. V was pared by 5 bases and J by 1 base, with 12 bases of the junction left unmatched. The CDR3 is CASSHGRAGGLNTGELFF. CDR3 DNA: TGTGCCAGCAGCCACGGAAGGGCGGGAGGACTGAACACCGGGGAGCTGTTTTTT.

Ten or more counts support this clonotype. The J gene is TRBJ2-3, the V gene TRBV28; unclear D gene. The CDR3 is 15 amino acids. V lost 3 bases and J 1 base, leaving 11 bases between the germline ends. Germline loops: CDR1 MDHEN, CDR2 SYDVKM. CDR3 in amino acids: CASSFKGGGTDTQYF. The CDR3 nucleotides are TGTGCCAGCAGTTTTAAGGGTGGGGGCACAGATACGCAGTATTTT.